Only a few counts were recorded for the clone carrying this T cell receptor (beta chain). Its specificity is unknown. This CDR3 has 15 amino acids. In germline, CDR1 is MDHEN, CDR2 SYDVKM. J lost 4 bases, V lost 6 bases, and 9 bases had no gene match. This sample was taken from a study of response to subunit inactivated influenza vaccine. Study-wide points: Authors suggested each seasonal influenza vaccination recruits few new T cells.

One entry per CDR3 protein, called by TCRdb with MiXCR from the RT-PCR reads. The sample carries around 180,000 distinct CDR3 sequences, around 9% recorded once. The chain uses TRBV28 and TRBJ2-5, with 9 positions matching TRBD1. The TCR sequence derives from a man in his fifties who received an inactivated influenza vaccine. Sample: non-naive T cells sorted from PBMCs, taken on the day of vaccination. The CDR3 DNA reads as TGTGCCAGCAGCCCCGGGACAGGGATAGGAGAGACCCAGTACTTC. As protein: CASSPGTGIGETQYF. The variable domain in full, completed from reference TRBV28 and TRBJ2-5, reads DVKVTQSSRYLVKRTGEKVFLECVQDMDHENMFWYRQDPGLGLRLIYFSYDVKMKEKGDIPEGYSVSREKKERFSLILESASTNQTSMYLCASSPGTGIGETQYFGPGTRLLVL.